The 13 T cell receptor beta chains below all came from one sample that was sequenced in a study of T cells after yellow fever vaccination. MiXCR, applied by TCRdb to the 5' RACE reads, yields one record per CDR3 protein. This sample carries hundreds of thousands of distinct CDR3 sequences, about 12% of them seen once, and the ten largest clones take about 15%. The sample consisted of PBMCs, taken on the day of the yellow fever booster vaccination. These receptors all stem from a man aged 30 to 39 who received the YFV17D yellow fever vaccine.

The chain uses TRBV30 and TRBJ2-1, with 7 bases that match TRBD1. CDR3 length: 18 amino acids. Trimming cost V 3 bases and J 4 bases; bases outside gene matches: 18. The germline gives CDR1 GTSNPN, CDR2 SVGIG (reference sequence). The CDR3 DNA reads TGTGCCTGGAGCGGACTCTTTTCCGGGACAGTGGTTTACAATGAGCAGTTCTTC. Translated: CAWSGLFSGTVVYNEQFF.

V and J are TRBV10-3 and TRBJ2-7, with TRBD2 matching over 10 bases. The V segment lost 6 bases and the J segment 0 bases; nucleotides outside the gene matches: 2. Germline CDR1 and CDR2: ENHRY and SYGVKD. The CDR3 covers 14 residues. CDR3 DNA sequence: TGTGCCATCAGATCTAGCGGGAGCTCCTACGAGCAGTACTTC. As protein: CAIRSSGSSYEQYF.

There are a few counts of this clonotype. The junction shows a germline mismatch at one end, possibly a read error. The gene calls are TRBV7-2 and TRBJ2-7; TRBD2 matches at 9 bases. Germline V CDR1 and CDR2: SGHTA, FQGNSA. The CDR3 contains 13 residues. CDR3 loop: CASSFEREAYTNF. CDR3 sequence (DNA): TGTGCCAGCAGCTTCGAGCGGGAGGCTTACACAAACTTC.

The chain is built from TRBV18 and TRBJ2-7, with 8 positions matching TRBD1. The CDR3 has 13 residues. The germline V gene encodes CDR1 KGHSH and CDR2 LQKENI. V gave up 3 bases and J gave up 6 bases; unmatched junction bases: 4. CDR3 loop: CASSPGQEGEQYF. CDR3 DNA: TGTGCCAGCTCACCGGGACAGGAGGGCGAGCAGTACTTC.

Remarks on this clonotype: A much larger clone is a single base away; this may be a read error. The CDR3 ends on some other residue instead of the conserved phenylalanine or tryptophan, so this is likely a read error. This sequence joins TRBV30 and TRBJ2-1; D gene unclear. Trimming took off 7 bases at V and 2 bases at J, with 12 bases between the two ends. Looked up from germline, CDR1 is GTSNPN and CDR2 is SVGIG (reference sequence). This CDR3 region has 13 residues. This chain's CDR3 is CAYYRQTYNEQFL. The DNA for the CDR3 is TGTGCCTACTATAGGCAAACCTACAATGAGCAGTTCTTA.

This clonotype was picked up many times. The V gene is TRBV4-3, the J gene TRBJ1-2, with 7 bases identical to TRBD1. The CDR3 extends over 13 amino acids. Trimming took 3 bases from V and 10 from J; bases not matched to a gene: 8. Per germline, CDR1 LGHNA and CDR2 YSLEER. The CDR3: CASSHGEGQLYTF. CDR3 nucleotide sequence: TGCGCCAGCAGCCACGGGGAGGGACAGCTCTACACCTTC.

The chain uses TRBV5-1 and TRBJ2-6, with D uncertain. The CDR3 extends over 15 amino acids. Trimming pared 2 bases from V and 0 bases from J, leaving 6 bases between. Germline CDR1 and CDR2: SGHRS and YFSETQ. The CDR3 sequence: CASSLRTSGANVLTF. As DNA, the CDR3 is TGCGCCAGCAGCTTACGGACCTCTGGGGCCAACGTCCTGACTTTC.

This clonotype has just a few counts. The CDR3 protein is CASRGGGREKLFF. CDR3 bases: TGTGCCAGCAGAGGTGGGGGAAGGGAAAAACTGTTTTTT. The chain has TRBV2 and TRBJ1-4, with TRBD1 as a possible D gene (5 bases). Germline CDR1 SNHLY, CDR2 FYNNEI. V shed 6 bases and J shed 8 bases, with 13 bases lying between them. The CDR3 sequence is 13 residues long.

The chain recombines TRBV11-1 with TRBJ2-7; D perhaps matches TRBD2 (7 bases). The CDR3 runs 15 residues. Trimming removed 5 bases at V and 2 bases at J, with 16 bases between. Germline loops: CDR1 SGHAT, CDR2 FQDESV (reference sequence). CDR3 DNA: TGTGCCAGCAGCCCCCTCAAGGGGGGGACCTACGAGCAGTACTTC. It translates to CASSPLKGGTYEQYF. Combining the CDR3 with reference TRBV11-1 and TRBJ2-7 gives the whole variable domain EAEVAQSPRYKITEKSQAVAFWCDPISGHATLYWYRQILGQGPELLVQFQDESVVDDSQLPKDRFSAERLKGVDSTLKIQPAELGDSAMYLCASSPLKGGTYEQYFGPGTRLTVT.

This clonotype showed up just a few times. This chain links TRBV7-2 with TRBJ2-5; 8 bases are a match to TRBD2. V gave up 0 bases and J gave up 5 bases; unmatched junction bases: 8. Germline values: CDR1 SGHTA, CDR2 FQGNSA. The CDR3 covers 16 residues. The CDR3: CASSLAGLAQRETQYF. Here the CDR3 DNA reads TGTGCCAGCAGCTTAGCCGGACTAGCTCAGCGGGAGACCCAGTACTTC.

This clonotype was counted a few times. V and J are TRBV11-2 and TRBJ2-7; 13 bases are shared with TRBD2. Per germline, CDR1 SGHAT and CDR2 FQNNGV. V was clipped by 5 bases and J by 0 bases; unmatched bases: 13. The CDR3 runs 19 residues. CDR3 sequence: CASSRSGTSGNPSSYEQYF. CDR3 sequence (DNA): TGTGCCAGCAGCCGATCCGGGACTAGCGGGAACCCGTCCTCCTACGAGCAGTACTTC.

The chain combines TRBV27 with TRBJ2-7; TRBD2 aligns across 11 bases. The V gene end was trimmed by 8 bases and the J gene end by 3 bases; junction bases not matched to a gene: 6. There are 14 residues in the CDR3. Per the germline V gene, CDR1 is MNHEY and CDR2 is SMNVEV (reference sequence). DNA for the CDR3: TGTGCCAGCGCGGGACTAGCGGCGAACTACGAGCAGTACTTC. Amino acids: CASAGLAANYEQYF.

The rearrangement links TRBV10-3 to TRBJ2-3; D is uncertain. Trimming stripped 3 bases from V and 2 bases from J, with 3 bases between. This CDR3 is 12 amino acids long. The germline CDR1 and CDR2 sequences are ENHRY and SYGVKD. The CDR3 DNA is TGTGCCATCAGTGACCCCACAGATACGCAGTATTTT. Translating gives CAISDPTDTQYF.